The clone carrying this T cell receptor beta chain was seen a handful of times. Its target is not known. The sample comes from a study of post-analysis software for immune sequencing data. Findings and caveats of the study: Patients showed TRBV5-6, TRBV5-1 and TRBV20-1 among about five TRBV segments more frequent than in controls.

The TCR beta cDNA libraries carried unique molecular identifiers. Roughly 0.5 million cDNA molecules were obtained from approximately 0.91 to 9.4 million T cells. TCRdb ran MiXCR on the PCR reads and lists one entry per CDR3 protein. The top ten clones hold over 9% of a sample with around 700,000 distinct CDR3 sequences, approximately 60% of them seen once. Germline assignment: CDR1 DFQATT and CDR2 SNEGSKA (reference sequence). This CDR3 has 13 amino acids. With V trimmed by 6 bases and J by 0 bases, 5 bases remained unmatched. Sequencing was performed on blood. The chain links TRBV20-1 to TRBJ2-7; 7 nucleotides line up with TRBD1. This sequence was found in a girl under 10 years old with multiple sclerosis. CDR3 loop: CSALTGNSYEQYF. The CDR3 bases are TGCAGTGCCTTGACAGGGAACTCCTACGAGCAGTACTTC.